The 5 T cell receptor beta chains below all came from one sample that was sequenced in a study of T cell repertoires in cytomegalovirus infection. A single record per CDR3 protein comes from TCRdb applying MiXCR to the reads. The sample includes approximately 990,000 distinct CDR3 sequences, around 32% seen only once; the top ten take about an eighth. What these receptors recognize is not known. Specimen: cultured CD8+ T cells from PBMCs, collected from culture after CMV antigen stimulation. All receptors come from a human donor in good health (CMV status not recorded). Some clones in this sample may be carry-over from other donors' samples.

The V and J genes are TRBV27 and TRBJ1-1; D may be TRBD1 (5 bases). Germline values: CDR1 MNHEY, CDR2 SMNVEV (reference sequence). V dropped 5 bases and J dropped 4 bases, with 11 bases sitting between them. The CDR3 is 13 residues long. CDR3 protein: CASSVGVVTEAFF. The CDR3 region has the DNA TGTGCCAGCAGTGTGGGGGTGGTCACTGAAGCTTTCTTT.

In nucleotides, the CDR3 is TGTGCCAGCACCCCTGGAGGGGCCAATAGGTATGGCTACACCTTC. Protein: CASTPGGANRYGYTF. The J gene is TRBJ1-2, the V gene TRBV12-3 or TRBV12-4, with D perhaps matching TRBD1 (5 bases). Trimming pared 7 bases from V and 5 bases from J, leaving 20 bases between. The CDR3 runs to 15 residues.

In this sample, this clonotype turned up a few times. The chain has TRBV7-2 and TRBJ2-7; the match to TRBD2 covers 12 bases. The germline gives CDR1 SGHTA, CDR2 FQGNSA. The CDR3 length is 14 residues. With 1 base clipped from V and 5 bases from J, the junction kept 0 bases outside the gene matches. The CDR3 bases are TGTGCCAGCAGCTTAGGGACTAGCGGGGACGAGCAGTACTTC. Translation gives CASSLGTSGDEQYF.

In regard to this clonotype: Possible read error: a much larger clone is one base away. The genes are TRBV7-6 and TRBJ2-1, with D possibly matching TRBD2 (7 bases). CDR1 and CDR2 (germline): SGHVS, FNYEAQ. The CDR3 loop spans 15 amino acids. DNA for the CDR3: TGTGCCAACAGCTTAAGTGGGGGGGCGGTCAATGAGCAGTTCTTC. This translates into CANSLSGGAVNEQFF.

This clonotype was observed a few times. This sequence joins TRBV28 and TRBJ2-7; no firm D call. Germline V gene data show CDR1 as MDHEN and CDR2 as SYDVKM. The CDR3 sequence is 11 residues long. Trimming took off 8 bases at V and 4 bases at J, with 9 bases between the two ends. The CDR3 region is CASQEGYEQYV. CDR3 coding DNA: TGTGCCAGCCAGGAAGGTTACGAGCAGTACGTC.